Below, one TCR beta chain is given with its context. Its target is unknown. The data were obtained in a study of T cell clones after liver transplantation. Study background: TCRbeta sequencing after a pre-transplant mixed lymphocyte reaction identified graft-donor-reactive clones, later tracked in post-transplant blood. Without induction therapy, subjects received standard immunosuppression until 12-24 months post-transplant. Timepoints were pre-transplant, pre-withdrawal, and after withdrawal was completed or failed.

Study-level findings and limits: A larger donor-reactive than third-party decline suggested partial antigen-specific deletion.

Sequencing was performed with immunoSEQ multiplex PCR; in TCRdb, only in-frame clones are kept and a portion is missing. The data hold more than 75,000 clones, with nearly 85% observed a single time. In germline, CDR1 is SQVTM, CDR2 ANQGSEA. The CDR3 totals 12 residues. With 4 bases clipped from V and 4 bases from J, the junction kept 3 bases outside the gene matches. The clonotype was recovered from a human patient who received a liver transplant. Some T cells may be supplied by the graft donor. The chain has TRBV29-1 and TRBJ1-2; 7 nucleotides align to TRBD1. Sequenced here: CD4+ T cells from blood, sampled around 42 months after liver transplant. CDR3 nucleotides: TGCAGCGTTGCGACAGGGACCTATGGCTACACCTTC. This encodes CSVATGTYGYTF. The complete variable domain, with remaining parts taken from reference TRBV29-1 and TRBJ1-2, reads SAVISQKPSRDICQRGTSLTIQCQVDSQVTMMFWYRQQPGQSLTLIATANQGSEATYESGFVIDKFPISRPNLTFSTLTVSNMSPEDSSIYLCSVATGTYGYTFGSGTRLTVV.